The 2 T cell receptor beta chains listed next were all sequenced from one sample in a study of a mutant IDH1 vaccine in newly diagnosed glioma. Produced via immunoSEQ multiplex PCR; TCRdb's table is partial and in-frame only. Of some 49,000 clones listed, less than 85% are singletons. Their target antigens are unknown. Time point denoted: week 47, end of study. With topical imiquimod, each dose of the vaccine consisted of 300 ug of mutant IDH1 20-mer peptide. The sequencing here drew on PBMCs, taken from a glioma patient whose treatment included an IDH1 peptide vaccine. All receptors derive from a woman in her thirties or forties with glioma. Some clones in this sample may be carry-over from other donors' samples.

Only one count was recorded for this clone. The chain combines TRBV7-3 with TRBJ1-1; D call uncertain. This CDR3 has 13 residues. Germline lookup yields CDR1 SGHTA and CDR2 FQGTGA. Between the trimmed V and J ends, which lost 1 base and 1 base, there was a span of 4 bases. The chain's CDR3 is CASSLRTNTEAFF. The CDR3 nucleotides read TGTGCCAGCAGCTTAAGGACGAACACTGAAGCTTTCTTT. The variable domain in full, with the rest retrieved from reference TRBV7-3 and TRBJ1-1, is GAGVSQTPSNKVTEKGKYVELRCDPISGHTALYWYRQSLGQGPEFLIYFQGTGAADDSGLPNDRFFAVRPEGSVSTLKIQRTERGDSAVYLCASSLRTNTEAFFGQGTRLTVV.

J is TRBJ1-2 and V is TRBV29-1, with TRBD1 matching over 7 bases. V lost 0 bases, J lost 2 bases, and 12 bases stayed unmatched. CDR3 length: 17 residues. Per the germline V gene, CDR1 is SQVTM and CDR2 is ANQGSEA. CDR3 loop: CSVEDGRDSELNYGYTF. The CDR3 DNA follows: TGCAGCGTTGAAGATGGTAGGGACAGTGAATTAAACTATGGCTACACCTTC.